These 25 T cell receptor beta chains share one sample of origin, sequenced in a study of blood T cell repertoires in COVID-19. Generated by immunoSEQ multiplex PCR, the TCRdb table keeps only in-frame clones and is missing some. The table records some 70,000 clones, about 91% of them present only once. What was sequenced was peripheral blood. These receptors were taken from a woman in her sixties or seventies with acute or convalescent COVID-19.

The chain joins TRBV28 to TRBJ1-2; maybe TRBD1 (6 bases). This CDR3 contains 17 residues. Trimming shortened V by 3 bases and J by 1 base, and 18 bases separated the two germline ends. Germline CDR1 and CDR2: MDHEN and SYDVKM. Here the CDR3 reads CASSFAPGAIDNYGYTF. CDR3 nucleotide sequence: TGTGCCAGCAGTTTTGCCCCAGGGGCGATAGATAACTATGGCTACACCTTC.

CDR3 in DNA: TGTGCCAGCAGCCAGGGGACTAGCGGGCCTCTCCAAGAGACCCAGTACTTC. The encoded protein is CASSQGTSGPLQETQYF. The chain joins TRBV4-2 to TRBJ2-5; the match to TRBD2 covers 12 bases. Germline V gene data show CDR1 as LGHNA and CDR2 as YNFKEQ. After removal of 3 bases from V and 1 base from J, the junction contained 6 bases not matched to a gene. The CDR3 length is 17 residues.

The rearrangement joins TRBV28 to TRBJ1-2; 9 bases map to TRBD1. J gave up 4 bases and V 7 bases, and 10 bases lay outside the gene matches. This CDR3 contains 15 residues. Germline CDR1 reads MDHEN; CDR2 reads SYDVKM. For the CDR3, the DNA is TGTGCCAGCACCGGAGCGGGGACAGGGAGCTATGGCTACACCTTC. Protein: CASTGAGTGSYGYTF.

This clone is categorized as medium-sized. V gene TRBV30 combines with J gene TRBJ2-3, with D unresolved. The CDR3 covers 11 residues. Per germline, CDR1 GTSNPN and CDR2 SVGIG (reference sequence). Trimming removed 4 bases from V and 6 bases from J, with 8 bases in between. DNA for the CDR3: TGTGCCTGGACAGGCCATGATACGCAGTATTTT. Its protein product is CAWTGHDTQYF.

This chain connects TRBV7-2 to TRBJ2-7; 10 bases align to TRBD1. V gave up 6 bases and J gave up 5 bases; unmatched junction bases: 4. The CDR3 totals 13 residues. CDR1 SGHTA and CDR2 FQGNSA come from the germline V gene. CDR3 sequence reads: CASRSTGGHEQYF. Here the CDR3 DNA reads TGTGCCAGCAGATCGACAGGGGGCCACGAGCAGTACTTC.

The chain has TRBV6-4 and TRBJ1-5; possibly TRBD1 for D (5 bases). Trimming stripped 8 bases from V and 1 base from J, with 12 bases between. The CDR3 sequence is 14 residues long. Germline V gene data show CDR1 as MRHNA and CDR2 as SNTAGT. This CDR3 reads CASQEKGSNQPQHF. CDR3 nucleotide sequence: TGTGCCAGCCAAGAGAAGGGGAGCAATCAGCCCCAGCATTTT.

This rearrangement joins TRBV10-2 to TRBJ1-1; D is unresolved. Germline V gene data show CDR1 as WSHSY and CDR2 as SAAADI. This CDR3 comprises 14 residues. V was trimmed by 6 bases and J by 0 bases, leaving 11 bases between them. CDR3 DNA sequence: TGCGCCAGCAGCCGTGAGGCCCTGAACACTGAAGCTTTCTTT. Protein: CASSREALNTEAFF.

The CDR3 loop is CASSSGGADTQYF. CDR3 coding DNA: TGTGCCAGCAGCTCCGGGGGAGCAGATACGCAGTATTTT. The rearrangement joins TRBV7-2 to TRBJ2-3; D might be TRBD2 (6 bases). The ends were cut back, 4 bases at V and 4 bases at J, with 9 bases in the middle. CDR3 size: 13 residues. Germline CDR1 SGHTA, CDR2 FQGNSA. The whole variable domain, filled in from reference TRBV7-2 and TRBJ2-3, reads GAGVSQSPSNKVTEKGKDVELRCDPISGHTALYWYRQSLGQGLEFLIYFQGNSAPDKSGLPSDRFSAERTGGSVSTLTIQRTQQEDSAVYLCASSSGGADTQYFGPGTRLTVL.

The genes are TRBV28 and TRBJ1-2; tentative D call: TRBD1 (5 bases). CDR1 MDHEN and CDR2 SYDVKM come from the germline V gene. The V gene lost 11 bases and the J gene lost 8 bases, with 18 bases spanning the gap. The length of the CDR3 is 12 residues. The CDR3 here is CAARQKLQGYTF. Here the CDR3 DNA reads TGTGCCGCGAGACAGAAACTCCAAGGCTACACCTTC.

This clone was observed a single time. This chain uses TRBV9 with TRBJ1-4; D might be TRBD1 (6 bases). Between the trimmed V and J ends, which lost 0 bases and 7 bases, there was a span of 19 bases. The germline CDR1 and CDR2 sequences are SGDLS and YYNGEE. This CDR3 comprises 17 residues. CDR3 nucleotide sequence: TGTGCCAGCAGCGTAGCTATGGACTGGGGGCTGGGTGAAAAACTGTTTTTT. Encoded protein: CASSVAMDWGLGEKLFF.

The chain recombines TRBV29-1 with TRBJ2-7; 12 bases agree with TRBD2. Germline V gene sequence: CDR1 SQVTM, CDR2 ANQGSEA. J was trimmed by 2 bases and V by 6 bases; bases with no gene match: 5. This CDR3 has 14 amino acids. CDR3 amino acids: CSVGGLAGTYEQYF. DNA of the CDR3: TGCAGCGTGGGGGGACTAGCGGGCACCTACGAGCAGTACTTC.

This CDR3 reads CASRSTGAGTEAFF. DNA of the CDR3: TGTGCCAGCAGGTCGACAGGGGCGGGCACTGAAGCTTTCTTT. The chain carries TRBV6-6 and TRBJ1-1; 8 nucleotides align to TRBD1. The V and J ends lost 6 bases and 4 bases, in that order; junction bases with no gene match: 7. The germline gives CDR1 MNHNY, CDR2 SVGAGI (reference sequence). The CDR3 is 14 amino acids.

CDR3 residues: CASSQQSTGSSGNTIYF. The DNA for the CDR3 is TGTGCCAGCAGCCAACAATCGACAGGGAGCTCTGGAAACACCATATATTTT. This rearrangement joins TRBV4-2 to TRBJ1-3, with 7 bases aligning to TRBD1. The CDR3 totals 17 residues. Germline V lookup: CDR1 LGHNA, CDR2 YNFKEQ. Trimming cost V 2 bases and J 0 bases; bases outside gene matches: 7.

In DNA, the CDR3 is TGTGCCAGCAGCTCGACCGGGACAGCCCTCTCCCGATATGGCTACACCTTC. Encoded protein: CASSSTGTALSRYGYTF. The V and J genes are TRBV7-2 and TRBJ1-2; 7 nucleotides align to TRBD1. Trimming at V came to 4 bases and at J to 5 bases, leaving 16 bases not matched to a gene. Germline V lookup: CDR1 SGHTA, CDR2 FQGNSA. The CDR3 runs 17 residues. The full variable domain, with the rest looked up from reference TRBV7-2 and TRBJ1-2, is GAGVSQSPSNKVTEKGKDVELRCDPISGHTALYWYRQSLGQGLEFLIYFQGNSAPDKSGLPSDRFSAERTGGSVSTLTIQRTQQEDSAVYLCASSSTGTALSRYGYTFGSGTRLTVV.

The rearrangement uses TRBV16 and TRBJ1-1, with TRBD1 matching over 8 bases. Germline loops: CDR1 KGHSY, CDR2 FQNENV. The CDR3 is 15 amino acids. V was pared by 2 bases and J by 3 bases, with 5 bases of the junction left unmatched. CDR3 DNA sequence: TGTGCCAGCAGCCAAAGGACAGGGATTTACACTGAAGCTTTCTTT. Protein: CASSQRTGIYTEAFF.

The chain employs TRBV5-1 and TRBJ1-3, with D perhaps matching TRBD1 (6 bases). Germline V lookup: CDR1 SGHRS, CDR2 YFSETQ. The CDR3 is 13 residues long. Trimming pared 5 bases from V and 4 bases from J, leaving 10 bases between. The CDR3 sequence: CASRTGEGNTIYF. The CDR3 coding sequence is TGCGCCAGCAGGACAGGCGAAGGAAACACCATATATTTT.

The CDR3, as DNA: TGTGCCAGCAGCTTGCCGGAGTGGAACTCTGGAAACACCATATATTTT. Protein: CASSLPEWNSGNTIYF. The rearrangement uses TRBV5-5 and TRBJ1-3; no reliable D call. Trimming took off 1 base at V and 0 bases at J, with 11 bases between the two ends. Germline CDR1 SGHKS, CDR2 YYEKEE (reference sequence). The CDR3 loop spans 16 amino acids. Using reference TRBV5-5 and TRBJ1-3 for the parts outside the CDR3, the full variable domain is DAGVTQSPTHLIKTRGQQVTLRCSPISGHKSVSWYQQVLGQGPQFIFQYYEKEERGRGNFPDRFSARQFPNYSSELNVNALLLGDSALYLCASSLPEWNSGNTIYFGEGSWLTVV.

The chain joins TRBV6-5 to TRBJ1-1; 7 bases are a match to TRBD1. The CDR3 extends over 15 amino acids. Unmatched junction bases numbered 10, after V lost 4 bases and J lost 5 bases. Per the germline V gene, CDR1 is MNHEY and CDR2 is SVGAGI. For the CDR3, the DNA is TGTGCCAGCAGTTCCACAGGGGTCCGGGTAACTGAAGCTTTCTTT. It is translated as CASSSTGVRVTEAFF.

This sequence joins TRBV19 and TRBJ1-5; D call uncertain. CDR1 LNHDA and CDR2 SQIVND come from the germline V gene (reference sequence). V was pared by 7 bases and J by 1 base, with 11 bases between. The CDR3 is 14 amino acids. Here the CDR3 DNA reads TGTGCCAGTAATCCCGCACAAAGCAATCAGCCCCAGCATTTT. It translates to CASNPAQSNQPQHF.

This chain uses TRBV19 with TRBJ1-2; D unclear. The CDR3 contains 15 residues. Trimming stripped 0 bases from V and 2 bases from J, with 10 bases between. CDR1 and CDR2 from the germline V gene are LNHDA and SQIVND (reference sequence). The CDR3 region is CASSIDGRTNYGYTF. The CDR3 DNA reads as TGTGCCAGTAGTATAGATGGGAGGACCAACTATGGCTACACCTTC. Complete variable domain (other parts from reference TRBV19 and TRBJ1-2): DGGITQSPKYLFRKEGQNVTLSCEQNLNHDAMYWYRQDPGQGLRLIYYSQIVNDFQKGDIAEGYSVSREKKESFPLTVTSAQKNPTAFYLCASSIDGRTNYGYTFGSGTRLTVV.

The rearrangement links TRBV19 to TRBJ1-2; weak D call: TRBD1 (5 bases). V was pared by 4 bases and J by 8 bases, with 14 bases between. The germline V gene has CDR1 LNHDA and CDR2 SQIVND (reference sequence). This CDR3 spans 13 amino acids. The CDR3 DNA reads TGTGCCAGTAGTAACAATAGGGGCCGGGGCTACACCTTC. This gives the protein CASSNNRGRGYTF.

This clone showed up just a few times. CDR3 DNA sequence: TGTGCCAGCAGTTCGGGGACAGGGGGCGATAAGGGAAAACTGTTTTTT. Amino acids: CASSSGTGGDKGKLFF. This chain uses TRBV28 with TRBJ1-4, with 12 bases matching TRBD1. Germline CDR1 reads MDHEN; CDR2 reads SYDVKM. V lost 4 bases, J lost 10 bases, and 10 bases stayed unmatched. The CDR3 contains 16 residues.

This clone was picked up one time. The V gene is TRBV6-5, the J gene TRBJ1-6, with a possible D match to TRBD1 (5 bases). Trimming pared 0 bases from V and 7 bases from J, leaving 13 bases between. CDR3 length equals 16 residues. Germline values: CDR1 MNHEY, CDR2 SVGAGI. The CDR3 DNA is TGTGCCAGCAGTTACTCGATCCGGCAGGGAAATTCACCCCTCCACTTT. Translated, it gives CASSYSIRQGNSPLHF.

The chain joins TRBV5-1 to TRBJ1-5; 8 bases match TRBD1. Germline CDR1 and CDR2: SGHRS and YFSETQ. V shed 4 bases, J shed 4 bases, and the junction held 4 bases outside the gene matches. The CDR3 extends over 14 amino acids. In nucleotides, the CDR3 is TGCGCCAGCAGCCCGGGACAGGTAAATCAGCCCCAGCATTTT. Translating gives CASSPGQVNQPQHF. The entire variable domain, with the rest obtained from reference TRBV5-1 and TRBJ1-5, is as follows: KAGVTQTPRYLIKTRGQQVTLSCSPISGHRSVSWYQQTPGQGLQFLFEYFSETQRNKGNFPGRFSGRQFSNSRSEMNVSTLELGDSALYLCASSPGQVNQPQHFGDGTRLSIL.

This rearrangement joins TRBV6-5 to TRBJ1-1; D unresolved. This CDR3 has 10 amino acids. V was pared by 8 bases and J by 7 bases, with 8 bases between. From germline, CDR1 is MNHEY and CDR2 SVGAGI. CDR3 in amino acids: CASGPDEAFF. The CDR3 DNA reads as TGTGCCAGCGGGCCTGATGAAGCTTTCTTT.